Below, 18 T cell receptor beta chains from the same sample are listed, as sequenced in a study of cytomegalovirus exposure and HLA in healthy donors (dated by TCRdb to 2017 to 2019). The method was the immunoSEQ multiplex PCR assay. For the multiplex PCR, a mixture combining 60 forward primers for TCR Vbeta segments and 13 reverse primers for TCR Jbeta segments was used. TCRdb's version of the immuneACCESS table is confined to in-frame rearrangements and falls short of the full clone set. An unresolved V gene accounts for under half of the shortfall where checked; the remainder is of unknown origin. This sample gives 180,000 or so clones in total; around 79% of them show up just once. Nearly 6.5% of the sample goes to the ten largest clones. Sequenced input: PBMCs. All receptors derive from a man aged 40-50 years in good health and CMV-seropositive.

This chain uses TRBV7-9 with TRBJ2-5, with a possible D match to TRBD2 (5 bases). Trimming pared 5 bases from V and 2 bases from J, leaving 15 bases between. Germline CDR1 and CDR2: SEHNR and FQNEAQ (reference sequence). CDR3 size: 15 residues. DNA of the CDR3: TGTGCCAGCAGCCGACATAGGACTGTACAAGAGACCCAGTACTTC. This codes for CASSRHRTVQETQYF.

The CDR3 DNA reads as TGTGCCAGTAATCTCCACCCGGGACAGGGGAGAGGTGGCTACACCTTC. As protein: CASNLHPGQGRGGYTF. V and J are TRBV19 and TRBJ1-2, with 10 bases matching TRBD1. Germline V lookup: CDR1 LNHDA, CDR2 SQIVND (reference sequence). The CDR3 totals 16 residues. V was pared by 7 bases and J by 7 bases, with 15 bases of the junction left unmatched.

The genes are TRBV5-1 and TRBJ1-1, with D hard to call. Germline lookup yields CDR1 SGHRS and CDR2 YFSETQ. This CDR3 region has 13 residues. V was shortened by 5 bases and J by 0 bases, with 8 bases between the two germline ends. In DNA, the CDR3 is TGCGCCAGCAGTGGTACAATGAACACTGAAGCTTTCTTT. Amino acids: CASSGTMNTEAFF.

This chain connects TRBV7-8 to TRBJ2-1; 9 positions match TRBD1. The V and J ends lost 1 base and 8 bases, in that order; junction bases with no gene match: 3. Germline CDR1 SGHVS, CDR2 FQNEAQ. The CDR3 length is 14 residues. CDR3 bases: TGTGCCAGCAGCTTAGTACAGGGGGCCTATGAGCAGTTCTTC. This codes for CASSLVQGAYEQFF.

This rearrangement joins TRBV29-1 to TRBJ1-2, with D hard to call. Trimming left V 3 bases short and J 6 bases short, with 8 bases between. In germline, CDR1 is SQVTM, CDR2 ANQGSEA. The CDR3 has 11 amino acids. The CDR3 DNA reads TGCAGCGTTGACCGATCTAATGGCTACACCTTC. Protein product: CSVDRSNGYTF.

The CDR3 is CASNRERTDQPQHF. DNA for the CDR3: TGTGCCAGCAATCGAGAAAGGACAGATCAGCCCCAGCATTTT. This rearrangement joins TRBV2 to TRBJ1-5; possibly TRBD1 for D (6 bases). Germline V lookup: CDR1 SNHLY, CDR2 FYNNEI. The CDR3 is 14 amino acids. The germline V and J ends were trimmed by 7 bases and 5 bases, with 15 bases remaining between them.

The CDR3 spells CASSLWSSGSLRYTQYF. The CDR3 DNA sequence: TGTGCCAGCAGCTTATGGTCTAGCGGGAGTCTGCGGTATACGCAGTATTTT. The chain couples TRBV5-6 to TRBJ2-3, with 10 bases fitting TRBD2. Germline V gives CDR1 SGHDT, CDR2 YYEEEE. V lost 2 bases to trimming and J lost 7 bases; unmatched junction nucleotides: 13. There are 17 residues in the CDR3.

The rearrangement links TRBV2 to TRBJ2-7; 8 bases map to TRBD1. J was trimmed by 3 bases and V by 6 bases; bases with no gene match: 4. Germline assignment: CDR1 SNHLY and CDR2 FYNNEI. The CDR3 has 13 residues. CDR3 in amino acids: CASRTTGDYEQYF. In DNA form, the CDR3 reads TGTGCCAGCAGGACGACAGGGGACTACGAGCAGTACTTC.

The chain carries TRBV2 and TRBJ1-3; D not certain. The length of the CDR3 is 17 residues. The germline gives CDR1 SNHLY, CDR2 FYNNEI. V lost 4 bases and J lost 0, with 16 bases in between. CDR3 region: CASSVNRVASSGNTIYF. CDR3 coding DNA: TGTGCCAGCAGTGTGAATCGGGTAGCGAGCTCTGGAAACACCATATATTTT. Combining the CDR3 with reference TRBV2 and TRBJ1-3 gives the whole variable domain EPEVTQTPSHQVTQMGQEVILRCVPISNHLYFYWYRQILGQKVEFLVSFYNNEISEKSEIFDDQFSVERPDGSNFTLKIRSTKLEDSAMYFCASSVNRVASSGNTIYFGEGSWLTVV.

This chain links TRBV7-2 with TRBJ2-1, with 15 nucleotides matching TRBD2. Unmatched junction bases numbered 5, after V lost 6 bases and J lost 5 bases. Germline CDR1 is SGHTA and CDR2 is FQGNSA. The CDR3 spans 16 residues. The CDR3: CASSRTSGRVNNEQFF. Here the CDR3 DNA reads TGTGCCAGCAGTAGGACTAGCGGGAGGGTCAACAATGAGCAGTTCTTC. Full variable domain (rest looked up from reference TRBV7-2 and TRBJ2-1): GAGVSQSPSNKVTEKGKDVELRCDPISGHTALYWYRQSLGQGLEFLIYFQGNSAPDKSGLPSDRFSAERTGGSVSTLTIQRTQQEDSAVYLCASSRTSGRVNNEQFFGPGTRLTVL.

V is TRBV5-1 and J is TRBJ2-1; 7 nucleotides match TRBD2. The junction had 9 bases not matched to a gene; V was cut back by 4 bases and J by 2 bases. The CDR3 runs 16 residues. Germline V gene data show CDR1 as SGHRS and CDR2 as YFSETQ. The CDR3 nucleotides are TGCGCCAGCAGCCGGGAGGCGCGGGGGACCTACAATGAGCAGTTCTTC. Protein product: CASSREARGTYNEQFF.

CDR3 in amino acids: CASSLKFLSQRYGYTF. The CDR3 nucleotides are TGTGCCAGCAGCTTAAAGTTCCTCAGCCAGAGGTATGGCTACACCTTC. This rearrangement joins TRBV11-3 to TRBJ1-2; the D is unclear. From germline, CDR1 is SGHNT and CDR2 YENEEA. V shed 2 bases and J shed 5 bases, with 18 bases lying between them. This CDR3 comprises 16 residues. The variable domain in full, completed from reference TRBV11-3 and TRBJ1-2, reads EAGVVQSPRYKIIEKKQPVAFWCNPISGHNTLYWYLQNLGQGPELLIRYENEEAVDDSQLPKDRFSAERLKGVDSTLKIQPAELGDSAVYLCASSLKFLSQRYGYTFGSGTRLTVV.

The V and J genes are TRBV18 and TRBJ2-2, with D possibly TRBD1 on 6 matching bases. CDR1 and CDR2 (germline): KGHSH, LQKENI. The ends were cut back, 2 bases at V and 5 bases at J, with 6 bases in the middle. This CDR3 comprises 13 residues. The CDR3: CASSPGQTGELFF. The CDR3 DNA reads TGTGCCAGCTCACCAGGACAGACCGGGGAGCTGTTTTTT.

The gene calls are TRBV14 and TRBJ2-1; D gene uncertain. Germline V gene sequence: CDR1 SGHDN, CDR2 FVKESK. The germline V and J ends were trimmed by 1 base and 4 bases, with 8 bases remaining between them. This CDR3 spans 14 amino acids. CDR3 sequence (DNA): TGTGCCAGCAGCCAAGCGGTACTTTACAATGAGCAGTTCTTC. Its translation is CASSQAVLYNEQFF.

The CDR3 is CASHPPNSNQPQHF. In DNA, the CDR3 is TGTGCCAGCCACCCTCCTAATAGCAATCAGCCCCAGCATTTT. This rearrangement joins TRBV6-1 to TRBJ1-5; D ambiguous. Germline values: CDR1 MNHNS, CDR2 SASEGT. The CDR3 spans 14 residues. Trimming shortened V by 8 bases and J by 0 bases, and 11 bases separated the two germline ends.

This clone occurred once. This chain uses TRBV5-6 with TRBJ1-5, with D possibly TRBD1 on 5 matching bases. V shed 0 bases and J shed 4 bases, with 8 bases lying between them. Germline loops: CDR1 SGHDT, CDR2 YYEEEE. CDR3 length: 14 amino acids. CDR3 residues: CASSLGQLNQPQHF. The CDR3 DNA reads as TGTGCCAGCAGCTTGGGACAGTTAAATCAGCCCCAGCATTTT.

The genes are TRBV28 and TRBJ1-5; tentatively, D is TRBD1 (6 bases). Germline CDR1 and CDR2: MDHEN and SYDVKM. Between the trimmed V and J ends, which lost 3 bases and 2 bases, there was a span of 14 bases. CDR3 size: 16 residues. DNA for the CDR3: TGTGCCAGCAGTTTGGCACAGGGTTTCGGCAATCAGCCCCAGCATTTT. It translates to CASSLAQGFGNQPQHF. Supplemented by reference TRBV28 and TRBJ1-5, the full variable domain reads DVKVTQSSRYLVKRTGEKVFLECVQDMDHENMFWYRQDPGLGLRLIYFSYDVKMKEKGDIPEGYSVSREKKERFSLILESASTNQTSMYLCASSLAQGFGNQPQHFGDGTRLSIL.

The rearrangement links TRBV7-9 to TRBJ2-7; TRBD2 matches at 7 bases. V gave up 5 bases and J gave up 7 bases; unmatched junction bases: 8. CDR1 is SEHNR and CDR2 is FQNEAQ in the germline V gene (reference sequence). The CDR3 has 13 residues. This CDR3 is CASSPGGPGEQYF. CDR3 coding DNA: TGTGCCAGCAGCCCGGGAGGCCCGGGGGAGCAGTACTTC. The complete variable domain, with remaining parts taken from reference TRBV7-9 and TRBJ2-7, reads DTGVSQNPRHKITKRGQNVTFRCDPISEHNRLYWYRQTLGQGPEFLTYFQNEAQLEKSRLLSDRFSAERPKGSFSTLEIQRTEQGDSAMYLCASSPGGPGEQYFGPGTRLTVT.